This T cell receptor (beta chain) is from a study of cytomegalovirus exposure and HLA in healthy donors. Broader study findings: Published work reported that the classifier diagnosed cytomegalovirus status with high specificity and sensitivity.

Germline V gene lookup returns CDR1 LNHDA and CDR2 SQIVND (reference sequence). This CDR3 region has 15 residues. Unmatched junction bases numbered 10, after V lost 5 bases and J lost 5 bases. PCR amplification relied on 60 Vbeta primers (plus 13 Jbeta primers). Clones were read by immunoSEQ multiplex PCR, and TCRdb kept only the in-frame ones, dropping some. This table has roughly 190,000 clones, 75% to 90% appearing once. The donors gave bone marrow, and they were healthy. Notes on this clone: As yet, its antigen is unknown.

The rearrangement joins TRBV19 to TRBJ1-1; 8 nucleotides line up with TRBD1. This receptor was obtained from a man aged 40-55 years in good health and CMV-seropositive. The sequencing input was PBMCs. The CDR3 bases are TGTGCCAGTAGTTCTTGGACAGGGCATGGGACTGAAGCTTTCTTT. It is translated as CASSSWTGHGTEAFF.